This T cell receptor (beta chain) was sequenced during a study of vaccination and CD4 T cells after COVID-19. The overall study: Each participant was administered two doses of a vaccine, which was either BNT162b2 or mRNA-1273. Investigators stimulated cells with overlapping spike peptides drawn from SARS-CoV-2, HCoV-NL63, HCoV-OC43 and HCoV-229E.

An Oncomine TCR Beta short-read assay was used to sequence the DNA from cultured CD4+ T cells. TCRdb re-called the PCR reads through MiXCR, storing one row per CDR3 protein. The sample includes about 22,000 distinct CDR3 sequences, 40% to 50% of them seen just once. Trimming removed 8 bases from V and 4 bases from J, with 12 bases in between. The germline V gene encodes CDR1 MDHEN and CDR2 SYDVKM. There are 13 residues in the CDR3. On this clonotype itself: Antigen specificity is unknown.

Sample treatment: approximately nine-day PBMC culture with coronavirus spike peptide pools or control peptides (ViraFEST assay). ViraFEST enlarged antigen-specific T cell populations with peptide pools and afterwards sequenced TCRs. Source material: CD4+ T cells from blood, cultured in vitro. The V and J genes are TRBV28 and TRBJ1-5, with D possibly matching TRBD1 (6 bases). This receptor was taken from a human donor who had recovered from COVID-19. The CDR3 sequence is CASSGTQNQPQHF. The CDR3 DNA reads TGTGCCAGCTCCGGGACACAGAATCAGCCCCAGCATTTT.